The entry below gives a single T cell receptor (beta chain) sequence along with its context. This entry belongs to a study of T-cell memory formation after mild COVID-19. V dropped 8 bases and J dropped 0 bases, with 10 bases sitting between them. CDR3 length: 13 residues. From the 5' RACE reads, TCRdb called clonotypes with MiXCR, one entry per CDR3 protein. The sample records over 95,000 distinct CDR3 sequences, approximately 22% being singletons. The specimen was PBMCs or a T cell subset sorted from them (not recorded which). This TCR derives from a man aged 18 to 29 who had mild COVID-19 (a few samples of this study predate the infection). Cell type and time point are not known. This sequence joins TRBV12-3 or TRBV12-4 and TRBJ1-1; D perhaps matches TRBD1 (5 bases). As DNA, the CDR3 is TGTGCCAGCTTAGAGGGGATGAACACTGAAGCTTTCTTT. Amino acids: CASLEGMNTEAFF.